This T cell receptor beta chain is drawn from a study of post-analysis software for immune sequencing data (dated by TCRdb to 2014 to 2015). With respect to the entire study: The recorded disease courses included relapsing-remitting, secondary progressive and progressive-relapsing multiple sclerosis, and some patients had no subtype annotation. The multiple sclerosis patient repertoires were compared with around ten previously published healthy control repertoires from donors aged about 6 to 28 years. A subset of samples was prepared in parallel using single-end sample barcoding, then pooled and co-amplified after Illumina adapter ligation. What the work shows at the level of the full study, not this receptor alone: Significantly lower normalized Chao1 diversity was found in multiple sclerosis patients than in controls, suggesting substantial peripheral T-cell clonal expansion. Roughly 5 TRBV segments, including TRBV5-6, TRBV5-1 and TRBV20-1, were significantly more frequent in patients than controls. The control group was slightly older than the multiple sclerosis patient group. Direct clustering with F measure showed strong co-clustering of samples prepared in the same batch, prompting a batch-effect correction.

To demonstrate the VDJtools post-analysis software, TCR beta repertoires were profiled from the peripheral blood of 10 to 15 young patients with multiple sclerosis. The multiple sclerosis patients were children and adolescents between roughly 6 and 16 years of age. Library construction relied on PCR. For sequencing, an Illumina HiSeq 2500 was employed. Unique molecular identifiers were incorporated into TCR beta cDNA libraries to reduce PCR and sequencing biases. Approximately 500,000 cDNA molecules were obtained for every 1 to 10 million input T cells, so each molecule roughly corresponded to one T cell. The same protocol used for the earlier healthy control dataset was applied to prepare and sequence the patient libraries. Within a given batch, samples were prepared together, multiplexed and sequenced on the same HiSeq lane. The study's processing was this. MIGEC was used to process the raw barcoded reads, and molecular identifier groups with only a single read were discarded before consensus assembly and CDR3 extraction. Clonotype tables were post-analysed with VDJtools, normalizing diversity by down-sampling all datasets to the smallest sample size. Repertoire overlap clustering matched CDR3 amino acid but not nucleotide sequences to correct batch-related cross-sample contamination. TCRdb handled the public reads itself, with Q25 trimming in fastp and clone calling in MiXCR, and kept productive beta chains. All rows with the same CDR3 protein become a single entry with the most common DNA and genes. These V and J calls are TCRdb output, not the study's own analysis. The sample table shows under 900,000 distinct CDR3 sequences, and roughly half are seen once. The leading ten clones occupy approximately 4.4% of the sample.

Comments on this clonotype: Its antigen is unknown. No base qualities exist here, and no much larger clone lies one base off it.

The germline V gene gives CDR1 as SQVTM and CDR2 as ANQGSEA. Measured from the cysteine to the phenylalanine, the CDR3 is 16 residues long. Of the read, only the CDR3 DNA is kept; its 48 bases are in frame from base 1. V and J are trimmed by 3 bases and 4 bases, and the gene matches miss 6 bases of the junction. The sequence was obtained from a girl aged 5-17 years with multiple sclerosis. The sequenced material came from blood. The receptor chain draws on TRBV29-1 and TRBJ2-7, with 16 middle bases fitting TRBD2. The CDR3 corresponds to CSVDGTSGRGSYEQYF. DNA sequence: TGCAGCGTTGACGGGACTAGCGGGAGGGGTTCGTACGAGCAGTACTTC.